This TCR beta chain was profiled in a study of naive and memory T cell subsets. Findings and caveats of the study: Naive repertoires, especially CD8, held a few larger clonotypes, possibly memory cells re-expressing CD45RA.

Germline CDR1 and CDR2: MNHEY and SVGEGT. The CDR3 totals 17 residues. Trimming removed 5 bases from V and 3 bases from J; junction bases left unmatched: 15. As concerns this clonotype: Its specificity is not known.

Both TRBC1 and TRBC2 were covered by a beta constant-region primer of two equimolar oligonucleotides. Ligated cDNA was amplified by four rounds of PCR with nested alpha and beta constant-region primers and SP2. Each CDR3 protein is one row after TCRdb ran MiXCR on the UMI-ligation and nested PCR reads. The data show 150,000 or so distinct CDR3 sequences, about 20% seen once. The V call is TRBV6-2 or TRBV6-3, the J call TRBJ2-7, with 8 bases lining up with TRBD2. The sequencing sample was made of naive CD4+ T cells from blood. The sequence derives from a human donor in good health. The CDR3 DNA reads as TGTGCCAGCAGTGGGGAGACTGGACTAGCCTCTCGCTACGAGCAGTACTTC. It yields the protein CASSGETGLASRYEQYF.